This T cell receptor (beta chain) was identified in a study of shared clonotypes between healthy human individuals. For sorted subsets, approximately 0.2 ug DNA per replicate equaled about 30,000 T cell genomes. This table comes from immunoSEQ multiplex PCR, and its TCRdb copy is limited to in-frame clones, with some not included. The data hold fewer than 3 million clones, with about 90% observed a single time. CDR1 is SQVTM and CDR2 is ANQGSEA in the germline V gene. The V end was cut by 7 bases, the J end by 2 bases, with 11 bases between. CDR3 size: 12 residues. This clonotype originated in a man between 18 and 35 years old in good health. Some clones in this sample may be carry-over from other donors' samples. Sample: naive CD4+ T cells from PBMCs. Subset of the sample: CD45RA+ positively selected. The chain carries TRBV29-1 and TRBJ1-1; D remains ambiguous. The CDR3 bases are TGCAGCGCCAATTGGGCAAACACTGAAGCTTTCTTT. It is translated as CSANWANTEAFF.